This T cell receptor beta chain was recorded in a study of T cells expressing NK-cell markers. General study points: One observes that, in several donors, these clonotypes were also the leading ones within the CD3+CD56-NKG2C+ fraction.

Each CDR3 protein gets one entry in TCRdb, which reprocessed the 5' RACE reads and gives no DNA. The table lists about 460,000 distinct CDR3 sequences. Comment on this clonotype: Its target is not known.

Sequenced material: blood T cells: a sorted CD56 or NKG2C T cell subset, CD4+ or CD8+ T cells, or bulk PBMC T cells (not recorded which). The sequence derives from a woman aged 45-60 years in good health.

The CDR3 loop reads CASSFVGAEGETQYF. J is TRBJ2-5 and V is TRBV5-1; without DNA, the TCRdb call of TRBD2 cannot be checked. The CDR3 covers 15 residues. Germline V lookup: CDR1 SGHRS, CDR2 YFSETQ. Looking up the rest from reference TRBV5-1 and TRBJ2-5 gives the full variable domain: KAGVTQTPRYLIKTRGQQVTLSCSPISGHRSVSWYQQTPGQGLQFLFEYFSETQRNKGNFPGRFSGRQFSNSRSEMNVSTLELGDSALYLCASSFVGAEGETQYFGPGTRLLVL.